What follows are 14 T cell receptor beta chains derived from one specimen sequenced in a study of T cells after yellow fever vaccination. TCRdb called the 5' RACE reads again in MiXCR, with one record for every CDR3 protein. Here the sample spans under 600,000 distinct CDR3 sequences, roughly a fifth being singletons. The sample was PBMCs, taken 21 days after the first yellow fever vaccination. Source of these receptors: a young man who received the YFV17D yellow fever vaccine.

This clonotype was counted between two and nine times. The chain is built from TRBV5-1 and TRBJ1-6; 7 bases line up with TRBD1. CDR1 and CDR2 (germline): SGHRS, YFSETQ. The CDR3 runs to 16 residues. The V and J ends lost 3 bases and 14 bases, in that order; junction bases with no gene match: 17. CDR3 in DNA: TGCGCCAGCAGCTCTACCGCGGACAGGACGGACGGGGCCCTCCACTTT. Its protein is CASSSTADRTDGALHF.

This clonotype has only a few counts. The chain couples TRBV10-3 to TRBJ2-5; 16 bases align to TRBD2. The junction had 7 bases not matched to a gene; V was cut back by 4 bases and J by 5 bases. Germline V lookup: CDR1 ENHRY, CDR2 SYGVKD. This CDR3 spans 17 amino acids. The CDR3 DNA is TGTGCCATCAGTGTCCCGGGACTAGCGGGGGGGCTGGAGACCCAGTACTTC. Its translation: CAISVPGLAGGLETQYF.

The gene calls are TRBV4-1 and TRBJ1-5, with 8 positions matching TRBD1. The CDR3 consists of 16 residues. Germline V gives CDR1 MGHRA, CDR2 YSYEKL. The V gene end was trimmed by 4 bases and the J gene end by 2 bases; junction bases not matched to a gene: 7. CDR3 nucleotides: TGCGCCAGCAGCCCCGGTGCGGGACAGGGCAATCAGCCCCAGCATTTT. Amino acids: CASSPGAGQGNQPQHF.

The chain has TRBV12-3 or TRBV12-4 and TRBJ2-1; 8 bases agree with TRBD1. V was pared by 3 bases and J by 8 bases, with 9 bases of the junction left unmatched. This CDR3 has 15 residues. The CDR3 DNA is TGTGCCAGCAGTTTTCGACAGGGGAAGTTGGATGAGCAGTTCTTC. Its protein is CASSFRQGKLDEQFF.

The chain has TRBV29-1 and TRBJ2-2; TRBD1 agrees at 7 bases. Germline values: CDR1 SQVTM, CDR2 ANQGSEA. CDR3 length: 14 amino acids. The V and J ends lost 5 bases and 5 bases, in that order; junction bases with no gene match: 8. CDR3 bases: TGCAGCGTTTATACAGGGGATGTTACCGGGGAGCTGTTTTTT. It encodes CSVYTGDVTGELFF.

The chain combines TRBV11-2 with TRBJ1-2; D is ambiguous. Trimming stripped 3 bases from V and 5 bases from J, with 10 bases between. Germline CDR1 reads SGHAT; CDR2 reads FQNNGV. The CDR3 runs 13 residues. The chain's CDR3 is CASSFAASYGYTF. Written as DNA, the CDR3 is TGTGCCAGCAGCTTCGCAGCCTCTTATGGCTACACCTTC.

This chain links TRBV12-3 or TRBV12-4 with TRBJ2-5; 7 bases match TRBD2. V shed 8 bases, J shed 1 base, and the junction held 13 bases outside the gene matches. CDR3 length equals 16 residues. CDR3 nucleotide sequence: TGTGCCAGCGGCATAGAGGGGAGGGAGCCCCAAGAGACCCAGTACTTC. Its protein product is CASGIEGREPQETQYF.

With regard to this clonotype: An end of the junction does not agree with germline; a read error may underlie this. The chain has TRBV23-1 and TRBJ2-1; the D gene could be TRBD1 or TRBD2 (6 bases each). TRBV23-1 is given ORF status, its function remaining uncertain. The CDR3 is 16 amino acids. The CDR3 sequence is CVSRHQGRGDYNEQFF. The CDR3 DNA follows: TGCGTCAGCAGGCACCAGGGGCGGGGAGATTACAATGAGCAGTTCTTC.

This clonotype was seen many times. The V call is TRBV7-8, the J call TRBJ2-2; the match to TRBD1 covers 10 bases. Unmatched junction bases numbered 6, after V lost 5 bases and J lost 0 bases. The CDR3 totals 17 residues. CDR1 SGHVS and CDR2 FQNEAQ come from the germline V gene. This CDR3 reads CASSAPGQGPNTGELFF. The CDR3 DNA sequence: TGTGCCAGCAGCGCCCCGGGACAGGGGCCGAACACCGGGGAGCTGTTTTTT.

J is TRBJ1-5 and V is TRBV7-3; no clear D. Trimming left V 3 bases short and J 7 bases short, with 10 bases between. The CDR3 loop spans 13 amino acids. Germline loops: CDR1 SGHTA, CDR2 FQGTGA. CDR3 nucleotide sequence: TGTGCCAGCAGCTTCGACACGTTCCAGCCCCAGCATTTT. It yields the protein CASSFDTFQPQHF.

There are a few counts of this clonotype. The chain couples TRBV5-1 to TRBJ2-3, with D possibly being TRBD1 (6 bases). CDR1 SGHRS and CDR2 YFSETQ come from the germline V gene. Trimming took off 0 bases at V and 1 base at J, with 9 bases between the two ends. The CDR3 totals 15 residues. The CDR3 protein is CASSLAPGGTDTQYF. CDR3 DNA: TGCGCCAGCAGCTTGGCTCCAGGGGGCACAGATACGCAGTATTTT.

The sample holds a few counts of this clonotype. In DNA, the CDR3 is TGTGCCAGCAGCTCTGTGTCTCGTGGCGGCACAGATACGCAGTATTTT. Its protein is CASSSVSRGGTDTQYF. The rearrangement uses TRBV7-2 and TRBJ2-3; D not certain. This CDR3 comprises 16 residues. Trimming left V 4 bases short and J 1 base short, with 15 bases between. Germline CDR1 SGHTA, CDR2 FQGNSA.

This clonotype was detected a few times. V and J are TRBV20-1 and TRBJ2-3; D possibly corresponds to TRBD2 (5 bases). The CDR3 runs 17 residues. CDR1 DFQATT and CDR2 SNEGSKA come from the germline V gene (reference sequence). Trimming removed 0 bases at V and 4 bases at J, with 20 bases between. In nucleotides, the CDR3 is TGCAGTGCTAGAGATCCTAGACTACTCCTATGGGCAGATACGCAGTATTTT. This translates into CSARDPRLLLWADTQYF.

The table lists this clonotype with a few counts. The chain joins TRBV25-1 to TRBJ2-3; the match to TRBD2 covers 9 bases. The trim removed 6 bases at V and 5 bases at J, leaving 3 bases unmatched. Germline values: CDR1 MGHDK, CDR2 SYGVNS. CDR3 length: 13 amino acids. This CDR3 is CASRNSGGDTQYF. CDR3 DNA sequence: TGTGCCAGCAGAAATAGCGGGGGAGATACGCAGTATTTT.